This TCR beta chain was recorded in a study of tumor and adjacent non-tumor tissue in lung cancer. CDR3 length equals 12 residues. CDR1 LGHNA and CDR2 YNFKEQ come from the germline V gene. V lost 1 base and J 6 bases, leaving 6 bases between the germline ends. No cell sorting was done before RNA was extracted from the tissue. General study findings and limits: Tumor TCR diversity, when higher, was linked to shorter survival. Tumor repertoires had a smaller top 100 clone share than normal lung. Tumor tissue had significantly higher TCR diversity than normal lung.

Details on this clonotype: The antigen remains undetermined. Without the conserved terminal phenylalanine or tryptophan, this CDR3 likely stems from a read error.

The library came from three nested PCR rounds adapted from ARM-PCR protocols. From the multiplex PCR reads, TCRdb called clonotypes with MiXCR, one entry per CDR3 protein. This sample has 90,000 to 110,000 distinct CDR3 sequences, with about 75% found just once. This receptor was identified in a woman aged 60 to 75 with non-small cell lung cancer. The material sequenced was lung tumor tissue. The V and J genes are TRBV4-2 and TRBJ1-1; no definite D call. Written as DNA, the CDR3 is TGTGCCAGCAGCCAAGGGAGCTCTGAAGCTTTCTAT. Amino acid sequence: CASSQGSSEAFY.